The 21 T cell receptor beta chains below come from one sample, sequenced in a study of cytomegalovirus exposure and HLA in healthy donors. The assay was immunoSEQ multiplex PCR, and TCRdb's table has in-frame clones only and misses some. The profile shows 240,000 or so clones, approximately 83% of them singletons. Sequenced: PBMCs. These TCRs come from a woman aged 25 to 39 in good health and CMV-seropositive.

The chain employs TRBV27 and TRBJ2-5, with D maybe TRBD2 (5 bases). The V and J ends lost 4 bases and 2 bases respectively, with 17 bases between them. Per germline, CDR1 MNHEY and CDR2 SMNVEV (reference sequence). The CDR3 sequence is 16 residues long. The DNA of the CDR3 is TGTGCCAGCAGTTCGGTTAGGACTGGGATGCAAGAGACCCAGTACTTC. It yields the protein CASSSVRTGMQETQYF.

V is TRBV28 and J is TRBJ1-2, with a weak D call TRBD1 (6 bases). Germline V gene lookup returns CDR1 MDHEN and CDR2 SYDVKM. CDR3 length: 16 residues. V was shortened by 3 bases and J by 3 bases, with 17 bases between the two germline ends. The CDR3, as DNA: TGTGCCAGCAGTTTCTACAGTACAGGGTACGACTATGGCTACACCTTC. The encoded protein is CASSFYSTGYDYGYTF.

This clone was seen once. The rearrangement uses TRBV6-5 and TRBJ1-2; the D is unclear. Germline V lookup: CDR1 MNHEY, CDR2 SVGAGI. V gave up 0 bases and J gave up 6 bases, with 8 bases separating them. CDR3 length: 13 amino acids. In DNA, the CDR3 is TGTGCCAGCAGTTACTCATCAGTGCATGGCTACACCTTC. This encodes CASSYSSVHGYTF.

The chain has TRBV9 and TRBJ1-1, with 9 bases aligning to TRBD1. The CDR3 extends over 15 amino acids. V trimming: 0 bases; J trimming: 5 bases; junction bases outside the gene matches: 5. The V gene's germline CDR1 is SGDLS and CDR2 YYNGEE. The CDR3 DNA reads as TGTGCCAGCAGCGTAGGGGGACAGGGCTGGACTGAAGCTTTCTTT. Its protein product is CASSVGGQGWTEAFF.

V gene TRBV7-9 combines with J gene TRBJ2-2; TRBD1 agrees at 8 bases. The V segment lost 6 bases and the J segment 6 bases; nucleotides outside the gene matches: 6. Per the germline V gene, CDR1 is SEHNR and CDR2 is FQNEAQ (reference sequence). CDR3 length: 14 residues. The CDR3, as DNA: TGTGCCAGCAGGCCGGACAGGGCGTCCGGGGAGCTGTTTTTT. Translating it yields CASRPDRASGELFF.

The V gene is TRBV14, the J gene TRBJ2-2; 8 bases agree with TRBD2. The CDR3 consists of 16 residues. The germline V gene encodes CDR1 SGHDN and CDR2 FVKESK. The J segment lost 2 bases and the V segment lost 0 bases, leaving 2 bases of the junction unmatched. The CDR3 loop is CASSQELAANTGELFF. The CDR3 DNA reads TGTGCCAGCAGCCAAGAACTAGCGGCAAACACCGGGGAGCTGTTTTTT.

V gene TRBV4-1 combines with J gene TRBJ2-5; the D gene is possibly TRBD1 (6 bases). CDR1 and CDR2 from the germline V gene are MGHRA and YSYEKL. The CDR3 length is 15 residues. Trimming left V 2 bases short and J 3 bases short, with 13 bases between. The CDR3 region is CASSQSGVVEETQYF. The CDR3 nucleotides read TGCGCCAGCAGCCAATCAGGGGTTGTAGAAGAGACCCAGTACTTC.

The genes are TRBV4-2 and TRBJ2-5, with 7 bases fitting TRBD2. With V trimmed by 5 bases and J by 0 bases, 9 bases remained unmatched. Germline V lookup: CDR1 LGHNA, CDR2 YNFKEQ. This CDR3 is 16 amino acids long. The CDR3 here is CASSSAGQTYQETQYF. The CDR3 coding sequence is TGTGCCAGCAGCTCAGCGGGGCAGACGTACCAAGAGACCCAGTACTTC.

V usage is TRBV29-1 and J usage is TRBJ2-2, with D uncertain. The CDR3 has 16 residues. Germline V gene sequence: CDR1 SQVTM, CDR2 ANQGSEA. V dropped 4 bases and J dropped 3 bases, with 18 bases sitting between them. The CDR3 region is CSVVRNTPTYTGELFF. CDR3 bases: TGCAGCGTTGTTCGGAACACACCGACATACACCGGGGAGCTGTTTTTT.

This chain connects TRBV19 to TRBJ1-5; D call uncertain. Trimming removed 4 bases from V and 6 bases from J, with 13 bases in between. Germline values: CDR1 LNHDA, CDR2 SQIVND (reference sequence). CDR3 size: 14 residues. CDR3 protein: CASSREAVRQPQHF. For the CDR3, the DNA is TGTGCCAGTAGTAGGGAGGCAGTTCGTCAGCCCCAGCATTTT.

This sequence joins TRBV18 and TRBJ2-3; D ambiguous. Germline loops: CDR1 KGHSH, CDR2 LQKENI. Trimming cost V 2 bases and J 10 bases, with 10 bases left between them. This CDR3 spans 12 amino acids. CDR3 bases: TGTGCCAGCTCACCAACGCAGGCAGCGCAGTATTTT. The encoded protein is CASSPTQAAQYF.

This chain joins TRBV2 and TRBJ2-5; 8 nucleotides align to TRBD2. V shed 4 bases, J shed 1 base, and the junction held 5 bases outside the gene matches. Per the germline V gene, CDR1 is SNHLY and CDR2 is FYNNEI. The CDR3 totals 15 residues. CDR3 nucleotides: TGTGCCAGCAGTGTCCCTAGCGGGTTCCAAGAGACCCAGTACTTC. This sequence encodes CASSVPSGFQETQYF.

V is TRBV18 and J is TRBJ1-2, with 12 bases that match TRBD1. V shed 0 bases, J shed 7 bases, and the junction held 0 bases outside the gene matches. There are 14 residues in the CDR3. Germline V gives CDR1 KGHSH, CDR2 LQKENI. The DNA of the CDR3 is TGTGCCAGCTCACCACCGGGACAGGGGGCTGGCTACACCTTC. It specifies CASSPPGQGAGYTF. The full variable domain, in which reference TRBV18 and TRBJ1-2 provide the parts outside the CDR3, is NAGVMQNPRHLVRRRGQEARLRCSPMKGHSHVYWYRQLPEEGLKFMVYLQKENIIDESGMPKERFSAEFPKEGPSILRIQQVVRGDSAAYFCASSPPGQGAGYTFGSGTRLTVV.

The V gene is TRBV5-6, the J gene TRBJ2-2; D is perhaps TRBD2 (5 bases). This CDR3 contains 16 residues. Germline CDR1 reads SGHDT; CDR2 reads YYEEEE. The germline V and J ends were trimmed by 6 bases and 0 bases, with 15 bases remaining between them. CDR3 DNA sequence: TGTGCCAGCACCCTAGACGGACTGCCGAACACCGGGGAGCTGTTTTTT. This translates into CASTLDGLPNTGELFF.

The chain couples TRBV5-1 to TRBJ2-7; the match to TRBD1 covers 8 bases. Germline-derived CDR1 and CDR2 are SGHRS and YFSETQ. Trimming took 3 bases from V and 3 from J; bases not matched to a gene: 5. The CDR3 sequence is 14 residues long. CDR3 sequence (DNA): TGCGCCAGCAGCTCACAGGGGGGAAACTACGAGCAGTACTTC. Translating it yields CASSSQGGNYEQYF.

V gene TRBV15 combines with J gene TRBJ2-7; tentatively, D is TRBD1 (6 bases). CDR1 LNHNV and CDR2 YYDKDF come from the germline V gene (reference sequence). With 10 bases removed from V and 5 bases from J, the gap between germline ends came to 18 bases. The CDR3 runs to 13 residues. The CDR3 reads CAITGTRIHEQYF. For the CDR3, the DNA is TGTGCCATTACCGGGACAAGGATCCACGAGCAGTACTTC.

The chain is built from TRBV5-1 and TRBJ2-2, with D possibly TRBD2 on 6 matching bases. Per germline, CDR1 SGHRS and CDR2 YFSETQ. There are 15 residues in the CDR3. V was trimmed by 0 bases and J by 4 bases, leaving 10 bases between them. DNA for the CDR3: TGCGCCAGCAGCTTGGCTAGCGTCGCCACCGGGGAGCTGTTTTTT. Residues: CASSLASVATGELFF.

The gene calls are TRBV5-1 and TRBJ1-1; D ambiguous. With 3 bases removed from V and 3 bases from J, the gap between germline ends came to 9 bases. Germline loops: CDR1 SGHRS, CDR2 YFSETQ. This CDR3 spans 13 amino acids. The CDR3: CASSSFGDTEAFF. CDR3 nucleotides: TGCGCCAGCAGCTCGTTCGGGGACACTGAAGCTTTCTTT.

V and J are TRBV30 and TRBJ2-1; 9 bases are a match to TRBD2. There are 14 residues in the CDR3. Germline-derived CDR1 and CDR2 are GTSNPN and SVGIG (reference sequence). Trimming removed 0 bases from V and 8 bases from J; junction bases left unmatched: 5. CDR3 protein: CAWSVGGLAYEQFF. The CDR3 region has the DNA TGTGCCTGGAGTGTGGGGGGACTAGCCTATGAGCAGTTCTTC.

The CDR3 nucleotides read TGTGCCAGCAGCTTTAGTCGACAGGGGAGCAATCAGCCCCAGCATTTT. It translates to CASSFSRQGSNQPQHF. The chain has TRBV5-6 and TRBJ1-5, with TRBD1 matching over 8 bases. Germline loops: CDR1 SGHDT, CDR2 YYEEEE. The CDR3 runs to 16 residues. V lost 2 bases, J lost 1 base, and 5 bases stayed unmatched.

The chain joins TRBV19 to TRBJ1-3, with D tentatively TRBD1 (6 bases). With 6 bases removed from V and 4 bases from J, the gap between germline ends came to 13 bases. CDR1 is LNHDA, CDR2 SQIVND, per germline (reference sequence). CDR3 length: 14 residues. The CDR3 sequence: CASRGTGQGNTIYF. In nucleotides, the CDR3 is TGTGCCAGTAGGGGTACAGGACAGGGAAACACCATATATTTT.